This TCR beta chain came from a study of blood T cell repertoires in COVID-19. Study details: The analysed material was cDNA or gDNA that came from T cells, B-cell-depleted T cells, or PBMCs.

The germline gives CDR1 MDHEN, CDR2 SYDVKM. Trimming at V came to 5 bases and at J to 0 bases, leaving 7 bases not matched to a gene. The CDR3 spans 15 residues. Per the original data handling: Estimation of nucleated cell counts relied on the amplification of reference gene primers. Profiling relied on immunoSEQ multiplex PCR, and the TCRdb table lists in-frame clones only, not all of them. D and trimming come from the DNA, and the V and J calls and clone size come from that table. The sample has roughly 76,000 clones, approximately 90% seen once; the top ten hold approximately 14%. Material for sequencing was peripheral blood. The chain is built from TRBV28 and TRBJ2-7, with TRBD2 matching over 7 bases. The clonotype was recovered from a man aged 65 to 79 with active or convalescent COVID-19. CDR3 in amino acids: CASSGLGGGSYEQYF. The CDR3 DNA is TGTGCCAGCAGTGGACTAGGCGGGGGCTCCTACGAGCAGTACTTC.